This T cell receptor (beta chain) comes out of a study of neoadjuvant anti-PD-1 for oral cavity cancer. The CDR3 loop spans 15 amino acids. The germline V gene has CDR1 MGHDK and CDR2 SYGVNS. Trimming left V 5 bases short and J 2 bases short, with 13 bases between. The repertoire was sequenced with immunoSEQ multiplex PCR; TCRdb's copy has only in-frame clones and lacks some. Found here are 15,000 to 20,000 clones, about 59% of them singletons; the top ten hold 2% to 3%. The input for sequencing was PBMCs, taken before nivolumab (anti-PD-1) treatment. The origin of this receptor is a person aged 35-80 years with oral cavity squamous cell carcinoma. The chain uses TRBV25-1 and TRBJ1-3, with D perhaps matching TRBD1 (5 bases). CDR3 residues: CASSKTDTAGNTIYF. The CDR3 DNA is TGTGCCAGCAGTAAAACGGACACCGCTGGAAACACCATATATTTT.